The present T cell receptor (beta chain) was sequenced within a study of cytomegalovirus exposure and HLA in healthy donors. Study-wide results and limits: An analysis was carried out later, and it reportedly showed fewer N-insertions in an Asian-associated ancestry cluster than the roughly 700-donor mean.

The primer mix had 60 Vbeta and 13 Jbeta primers. The data were produced by immunoSEQ multiplex PCR, yet TCRdb's version contains in-frame clones alone and is incomplete. This repertoire shows about 200,000 clones, about four fifths found once; its top ten account for more than 1.5%. Points on this clone: Its antigen is currently unknown.

Sequenced material: PBMCs. The source of this sequence is a man younger than 35 in good health and CMV-seronegative.

The CDR3: CASGLGVAASPETQYF. The CDR3 nucleotides are TGTGCTAGTGGTTTGGGGGTAGCGGCGTCCCCTGAGACCCAGTACTTC. V usage is TRBV12-5 and J usage is TRBJ2-5, with a possible D match to TRBD2 (6 bases). Germline loops: CDR1 LGHNT, CDR2 FRNRAP. CDR3 size: 16 residues. V lost 1 base and J 5 bases, leaving 17 bases between the germline ends.